These 30 T cell receptor beta chains were all obtained from the same sample, sequenced in a study of blood T cell repertoires in COVID-19. Libraries were prepared by immunoSEQ multiplex PCR; TCRdb keeps only in-frame clonotypes and omits some of them. The table records roughly 120,000 clones, 75% to 90% of them present only once. The sample was peripheral blood. Receptors originate from a woman aged 55 to 70 with acute or convalescent COVID-19.

This clone has just a few counts. CDR3 protein: CATEGQGANSNQPQHF. In DNA, the CDR3 is TGTGCCACCGAGGGACAGGGGGCGAATAGCAATCAGCCCCAGCATTTT. The V and J genes are TRBV7-2 and TRBJ1-5, with 12 bases lining up with TRBD1. The CDR3 covers 16 residues. Per germline, CDR1 SGHTA and CDR2 FQGNSA. J was trimmed by 0 bases and V by 10 bases; bases with no gene match: 7.

This sequence joins TRBV28 and TRBJ1-1; D perhaps matches TRBD1 (5 bases). V dropped 4 bases and J dropped 7 bases, with 10 bases sitting between them. In germline, CDR1 is MDHEN, CDR2 SYDVKM. The CDR3 length is 12 residues. The CDR3 DNA sequence: TGTGCCAGCAGTTCCTACAGGCGTGAAGCTTTCTTT. Encoded protein: CASSSYRREAFF.

The rearrangement links TRBV18 to TRBJ2-3, with D maybe TRBD1 (5 bases). V lost 6 bases and J lost 3, with 13 bases in between. The length of the CDR3 is 14 residues. Germline CDR1 reads KGHSH; CDR2 reads LQKENI. CDR3: CASSNRFRTDTQYF. The CDR3 DNA reads as TGTGCCAGCTCTAACAGGTTTCGAACAGATACGCAGTATTTT.

The chain recombines TRBV6-5 with TRBJ1-1; TRBD1 matches at 7 bases. This CDR3 spans 14 amino acids. In germline, CDR1 is MNHEY, CDR2 SVGAGI. V was clipped by 6 bases and J by 0 bases; unmatched bases: 4. CDR3 in amino acids: CASRFTGVNTEAFF. CDR3 coding DNA: TGTGCCAGCAGGTTCACAGGGGTGAACACTGAAGCTTTCTTT.

V usage is TRBV6-5 and J usage is TRBJ2-1; 8 bases are a match to TRBD1. Germline V gives CDR1 MNHEY, CDR2 SVGAGI. This CDR3 contains 11 residues. V shed 7 bases and J 8 bases; nucleotides not matched to a gene: 1. The CDR3 region is CASTGGHEQFF. CDR3 nucleotides: TGTGCCAGCACAGGGGGCCATGAGCAGTTCTTC.

This clone was observed a handful of times. The genes are TRBV7-9 and TRBJ1-2; 8 bases agree with TRBD1. Germline V gene sequence: CDR1 SEHNR, CDR2 FQNEAQ (reference sequence). J gave up 8 bases and V 5 bases, and 10 bases lay outside the gene matches. This CDR3 spans 14 amino acids. The CDR3 spells CASSLQGANGGYTF. The CDR3 DNA sequence: TGTGCCAGCAGCCTTCAGGGGGCCAACGGCGGCTACACCTTC.

The chain is built from TRBV6-5 and TRBJ1-6; no firm D call. The CDR3 sequence is 14 residues long. Germline V gives CDR1 MNHEY, CDR2 SVGAGI. The V end was cut by 4 bases, the J end by 4 bases, with 8 bases between. CDR3 sequence (DNA): TGTGCCAGCAGTTCTTCCAGATATAATTCACCCCTCCACTTT. Residues: CASSSSRYNSPLHF.

The chain recombines TRBV25-1 with TRBJ2-3; tentatively, D is TRBD2 (5 bases). This CDR3 contains 16 residues. Per the germline V gene, CDR1 is MGHDK and CDR2 is SYGVNS. V lost 5 bases to trimming and J lost 1 base, with 16 bases between them. CDR3 amino acids: CASSPTRSGGTDTQYF. CDR3 bases: TGTGCCAGCAGTCCTACTAGAAGTGGAGGCACAGATACGCAGTATTTT.

This rearrangement joins TRBV11-2 to TRBJ1-3, with unresolved D. Trimming stripped 0 bases from V and 9 bases from J, with 9 bases between. CDR1 is SGHAT, CDR2 FQNNGV, per germline. The CDR3 loop spans 13 amino acids. The CDR3: CASSLDRWSTIYF. In DNA form, the CDR3 reads TGTGCCAGCAGCTTAGATCGCTGGAGCACCATATATTTT.

This clone was counted a single time. The rearrangement uses TRBV10-2 and TRBJ1-2, with D perhaps TRBD1 (5 bases). V lost 7 bases and J lost 5, with 14 bases in between. Germline-derived CDR1 and CDR2 are WSHSY and SAAADI. There are 13 residues in the CDR3. The chain's CDR3 is CASTRGAGYGYTF. CDR3 nucleotide sequence: TGCGCCAGCACTAGGGGCGCTGGTTATGGCTACACCTTC.

The gene calls are TRBV6-2 or TRBV6-3 and TRBJ2-5, with D possibly TRBD2 on 5 matching bases. From germline, CDR1 is MNHEY and CDR2 SVGEGT. V lost 5 bases, J lost 1 base, and 11 bases lay in between. The CDR3 extends over 14 amino acids. The DNA of the CDR3 is TGTGCCAGCAGTACTGGACTGGCCCAAGAGACCCAGTACTTC. Translated, it gives CASSTGLAQETQYF.

This sequence joins TRBV28 and TRBJ2-5, with D possibly matching TRBD1 (6 bases). CDR3 length: 11 residues. The V gene's germline CDR1 is MDHEN and CDR2 SYDVKM. V gave up 10 bases and J gave up 2 bases, with 8 bases separating them. Here the CDR3 reads CATQGQETQYF. CDR3 in DNA: TGTGCCACCCAGGGGCAAGAGACCCAGTACTTC.

The rearrangement uses TRBV19 and TRBJ1-5; possible D gene TRBD1, 6 bases. This CDR3 has 13 amino acids. V was shortened by 9 bases and J by 9 bases, with 18 bases between the two germline ends. Looked up from germline, CDR1 is LNHDA and CDR2 is SQIVND (reference sequence). The CDR3 nucleotides read TGTGCCAGCCACGACAGGCTCCGGTCGCCCCAGCATTTT. Its translation: CASHDRLRSPQHF.

The V gene is TRBV9, the J gene TRBJ1-1; 9 nucleotides line up with TRBD1. CDR1 and CDR2 (germline): SGDLS, YYNGEE. V lost 3 bases to trimming and J lost 2 bases; unmatched junction nucleotides: 8. The CDR3 consists of 16 residues. The CDR3 here is CASSAPGQGANTEAFF. CDR3 nucleotides: TGTGCCAGCAGCGCCCCGGGACAGGGAGCAAACACTGAAGCTTTCTTT.

This clone has just a few counts. V gene TRBV7-8 combines with J gene TRBJ1-5; D may be TRBD1 (6 bases). Germline CDR1 reads SGHVS; CDR2 reads FQNEAQ. The CDR3 covers 14 residues. The V gene lost 7 bases and the J gene lost 7 bases, with 17 bases spanning the gap. CDR3 DNA sequence: TGTGCCAGCACCCTGGGGGCCGGAGACCAGCCCCAGCATTTT. Translation: CASTLGAGDQPQHF.

The CDR3 loop reads CASRGGLLAEAFF. CDR3 nucleotide sequence: TGTGCCAGCCGCGGGGGGCTACTTGCTGAAGCTTTCTTT. The genes are TRBV28 and TRBJ1-1; D might be TRBD1 (6 bases). CDR3 length: 13 amino acids. Trimming took off 8 bases at V and 6 bases at J, with 16 bases between the two ends. CDR1 and CDR2 (germline): MDHEN, SYDVKM.

This chain links TRBV7-9 with TRBJ1-1; the D is unclear. The CDR3 totals 15 residues. CDR1 and CDR2 from the germline V gene are SEHNR and FQNEAQ (reference sequence). V was clipped by 4 bases and J by 5 bases, with 17 bases between them. The CDR3 reads CASSSTPAPRTEAFF. In DNA form, the CDR3 reads TGTGCCAGCAGCTCCACTCCGGCCCCGAGGACTGAAGCTTTCTTT. Supplemented by reference TRBV7-9 and TRBJ1-1, the full variable domain reads DTGVSQNPRHKITKRGQNVTFRCDPISEHNRLYWYRQTLGQGPEFLTYFQNEAQLEKSRLLSDRFSAERPKGSFSTLEIQRTEQGDSAMYLCASSSTPAPRTEAFFGQGTRLTVV.

CDR3 bases: TGTGCCAGCAGGGACTCGGGACAGATTTTTGGCTACACCTTC. It codes for CASRDSGQIFGYTF. The V and J genes are TRBV28 and TRBJ1-2, with 7 bases identical to TRBD1. This CDR3 has 14 residues. Germline lookup yields CDR1 MDHEN and CDR2 SYDVKM. After removal of 6 bases from V and 7 bases from J, the junction contained 11 bases not matched to a gene.

The chain joins TRBV5-4 to TRBJ1-1, with D possibly being TRBD1 (5 bases). CDR3 length: 13 amino acids. Germline V gives CDR1 SGHNT, CDR2 YYREEE (reference sequence). The ends were cut back, 4 bases at V and 1 base at J, with 8 bases in the middle. In DNA, the CDR3 is TGTGCCAGCAGCATCGACAGGAACACTGAAGCTTTCTTT. Protein sequence: CASSIDRNTEAFF.

Here the CDR3 reads CAYATAPNEKLFF. The CDR3 DNA follows: TGTGCCTACGCGACAGCCCCTAATGAAAAACTGTTTTTT. The chain employs TRBV30 and TRBJ1-4; D is perhaps TRBD1 (5 bases). Germline V gene lookup returns CDR1 GTSNPN and CDR2 SVGIG (reference sequence). V was cut by 7 bases and J by 3 bases, with 12 bases left in between. CDR3 size: 13 residues.

V gene TRBV27 combines with J gene TRBJ1-1; 9 nucleotides agree with TRBD1. CDR1 MNHEY and CDR2 SMNVEV come from the germline V gene (reference sequence). V trimming: 11 bases; J trimming: 0 bases; junction bases outside the gene matches: 4. The CDR3 is 13 amino acids. For the CDR3, the DNA is TGTGCCGTCCGGGACAGGGTGAACACTGAAGCTTTCTTT. This translates into CAVRDRVNTEAFF.

The V and J genes are TRBV11-2 and TRBJ1-5; no clear D gene. CDR1 SGHAT and CDR2 FQNNGV come from the germline V gene. The ends were cut back, 1 base at V and 6 bases at J, with 7 bases in the middle. CDR3 size: 13 residues. CDR3 sequence: CASSLGPRQPQHF. The DNA for the CDR3 is TGTGCCAGCAGCTTAGGTCCCCGTCAGCCCCAGCATTTT.

The rearrangement uses TRBV6-5 and TRBJ1-6, with TRBD1 matching 7 bases. Germline V gene lookup returns CDR1 MNHEY and CDR2 SVGAGI. The ends lost 2 bases at V and 7 bases at J; junction bases unmatched: 5. The CDR3 is 15 amino acids. This chain's CDR3 is CASSYRTGGNSPLHF. DNA of the CDR3: TGTGCCAGCAGTTACAGGACAGGAGGAAATTCACCCCTCCACTTT.

The genes are TRBV28 and TRBJ1-5; weak D call: TRBD1 (6 bases). The CDR3 runs 15 residues. V was shortened by 8 bases and J by 6 bases, with 20 bases between the two germline ends. CDR1 and CDR2 from the germline V gene are MDHEN and SYDVKM. The CDR3 DNA is TGTGCCAGCCTTCCCGGACAGTCCGGTCCTCAGCCCCAGCATTTT. It codes for CASLPGQSGPQPQHF.

This clone has just one count. The chain combines TRBV11-2 with TRBJ2-5; 8 positions match TRBD2. The germline V gene encodes CDR1 SGHAT and CDR2 FQNNGV. The CDR3 is 13 residues long. V dropped 10 bases and J dropped 5; count of bases not matched to a gene: 9. The CDR3 nucleotides are TGTGCCACGGGAGCGGGAGAGGGTGAGACCCAGTACTTC. This translates into CATGAGEGETQYF.

With respect to this clone: Other DNA sequences in the sample encode the same CDR3. As DNA, the CDR3 is TGTGCCAGCAGTTCGAACAGAGACAGGGGTTCCTACAATGAGCAGTTCTTC. This encodes CASSSNRDRGSYNEQFF. J is TRBJ2-1 and V is TRBV27, with 8 bases matching TRBD1. CDR1 and CDR2 from the germline V gene are MNHEY and SMNVEV (reference sequence). J lost 1 base, V lost 4 bases, and 9 bases had no gene match. This CDR3 spans 17 amino acids.

V and J are TRBV11-1 and TRBJ2-7; D remains unclear. Per the germline V gene, CDR1 is SGHAT and CDR2 is FQDESV (reference sequence). The V gene lost 2 bases and the J gene lost 5 bases, with 10 bases spanning the gap. This CDR3 is built from 13 residues. The CDR3 sequence is CASSLLQVHEQYF. CDR3 nucleotides: TGTGCCAGCAGCTTATTGCAGGTCCACGAGCAGTACTTC.

The chain is built from TRBV6-1 and TRBJ2-7; weak D call: TRBD1 (5 bases). Per germline, CDR1 MNHNS and CDR2 SASEGT. The CDR3 totals 14 residues. Trimming shortened V by 3 bases and J by 2 bases, and 11 bases separated the two germline ends. The chain's CDR3 is CASSDPSRAYEQYF. The CDR3 DNA sequence: TGTGCCAGCAGTGACCCATCCAGGGCCTACGAGCAGTACTTC.

The chain carries TRBV7-2 and TRBJ2-3; 8 positions match TRBD1. The V and J ends lost 2 bases and 5 bases, in that order; junction bases with no gene match: 3. CDR1 SGHTA and CDR2 FQGNSA come from the germline V gene. This CDR3 contains 14 residues. For the CDR3, the DNA is TGTGCCAGCAGCTTATGGACAGGGCAAGATACGCAGTATTTT. Translating gives CASSLWTGQDTQYF.

This chain connects TRBV7-2 to TRBJ2-5, with 11 bases aligning to TRBD1. CDR3 length: 16 amino acids. CDR1 is SGHTA, CDR2 FQGNSA, per germline. V shed 3 bases and J 2 bases; nucleotides not matched to a gene: 5. The CDR3 DNA reads as TGTGCCAGCAGCTTTACACGGGACAGGGGGCAAGAGACCCAGTACTTC. Protein: CASSFTRDRGQETQYF.